This T cell receptor beta chain was profiled in a study of blood T cell repertoires in COVID-19. Assay used: immunoSEQ multiplex PCR; TCRdb lists only in-frame clones, some missing. Among 250,000 to 350,000 clones, roughly 90% were seen once, and the ten largest hold approximately 12%. The TCR comes from a woman aged 55-69 years with acute or convalescent COVID-19. The sequencing sample was made of peripheral blood.

The CDR3 is CASRPGTGPGELFF. The DNA of the CDR3 is TGCGCCAGCAGACCCGGGACAGGGCCCGGGGAGCTGTTTTTT. V and J are TRBV5-1 and TRBJ2-2; 9 bases fit TRBD1. The germline V gene has CDR1 SGHRS and CDR2 YFSETQ. V dropped 5 bases and J dropped 6; count of bases not matched to a gene: 5. This CDR3 comprises 14 residues. Full variable domain (rest looked up from reference TRBV5-1 and TRBJ2-2): KAGVTQTPRYLIKTRGQQVTLSCSPISGHRSVSWYQQTPGQGLQFLFEYFSETQRNKGNFPGRFSGRQFSNSRSEMNVSTLELGDSALYLCASRPGTGPGELFFGEGSRLTVL.